The rows below give T cell receptor beta chains drawn from one sample of a study of blood T cells in healthy people across ages. Via MiXCR, TCRdb re-called the 5' RACE reads, giving one row per CDR3 protein. This sample has roughly 1,300,000 distinct CDR3 sequences; 59% occur once, and the top ten carry about 6.7%. Sequenced sample: blood. Source of these receptors: a man younger than 30 in good health. CDR3s include the opening cysteine and the closing phenylalanine or tryptophan. D genes are given only for firm matches. Some rows have no size entry. The others give once, few or many, or a class for an expanded clone.

TRBV10-3	TRBJ2-5	-	-	CAIRATGFEETQYF	TGTGCCATCAGGGCCACGGGGTTCGAGGAGACCCAGTACTTC
TRBV6-6	TRBJ1-2	TRBD1	-	CASSDASTGAHYGYTF	TGTGCCAGCAGTGACGCTAGTACAGGGGCACACTATGGCTACACCTTC
TRBV6-5	TRBJ2-1	-	-	CASSYSAGSNEQFF	TGTGCCAGCAGTTACTCGGCGGGAAGCAATGAGCAGTTCTTC
TRBV4-1	TRBJ2-3	-	-	CASSQEGPSITDTQYF	TGCGCCAGCAGCCAAGAAGGACCGTCGATAACAGATACGCAGTATTTT
TRBV21-1	TRBJ2-5	-	-	CAGRDTQYF	TGTGCCGGCCGGGACACCCAGTACTTC
TRBV4-3	TRBJ2-4	-	once	CASSQRRGTPNIQYF	TGCGCCAGCAGCCAACGCCGGGGGACCCCGAACATTCAGTACTTC
TRBV6-1	TRBJ2-1	-	-	CASSAERGDEQFF	TGTGCCAGCAGCGCTGAGAGGGGTGATGAGCAGTTCTTC
TRBV7-9	TRBJ1-2	-	-	CASSLRATENLYGYTF	TGTGCCAGCAGCTTAAGGGCAACCGAGAATCTATATGGCTACACCTTC
TRBV19	TRBJ1-6	-	-	CASTASGVFYSPLHF	TGTGCCAGTACCGCAAGCGGGGTGTTTTATTCACCCCTCCACTTT
TRBV12-3/TRBV12-4	TRBJ2-5	-	-	CASSLGGDLETQYF	TGTGCCAGCAGTTTAGGGGGGGATCTCGAGACCCAGTACTTC
TRBV5-1	TRBJ1-1	-	-	CASSPQQGGTEAFF	TGCGCCAGCAGCCCGCAACAGGGAGGCACTGAAGCTTTCTTT
TRBV15	TRBJ2-2	-	-	CATSRDLPPGQEYTGELFF	TGTGCCACCAGCAGAGATTTGCCCCCGGGACAAGAATACACCGGGGAGCTGTTTTTT
TRBV29-1	TRBJ2-7	TRBD2	once	CSVGGRGETYEQYF	TGCAGCGTTGGGGGGCGGGGGGAAACCTACGAGCAGTACTTC
TRBV10-3	TRBJ1-1	-	-	CAINTRGGTEAFF	TGTGCCATCAATACAAGGGGCGGCACTGAAGCTTTCTTT
TRBV5-1	TRBJ1-4	-	-	CASSPGAFNEKLFF	TGCGCCAGCAGCCCGGGGGCCTTTAATGAAAAACTGTTTTTT
TRBV4-3	TRBJ2-7	-	-	CASSQDRVGLTVSYEQYF	TGCGCCAGCAGCCAAGATCGTGTGGGACTGACAGTATCCTACGAGCAGTACTTC
TRBV12-2	TRBJ2-3	-	-	CASRYQTSGRGDTQYF	TGTGCAAGTCGCTACCAGACTAGCGGCCGGGGCGATACGCAGTATTTT
TRBV7-7	TRBJ1-1	-	-	CASSLTYTSEAFF	TGTGCTAGCAGCCTGACATATACGAGCGAAGCTTTCTTT
TRBV3-1	TRBJ2-1	TRBD2	-	CASSPKGGQINSGRGEQFF	TGTGCCAGCAGCCCCAAGGGCGGACAGATTAATAGCGGGAGAGGGGAGCAGTTCTTC
TRBV4-1	TRBJ1-1	-	once	CASSQSQGLNTEAFF	TGCGCCAGCAGCCAATCACAGGGATTGAACACTGAAGCTTTCTTT
TRBV29-1	TRBJ2-7	TRBD2	few	CSVIDAASGIGGFYEQYF	TGCAGCGTTATTGACGCGGCTAGCGGGATAGGAGGTTTCTACGAGCAGTACTTC
TRBV3-1	TRBJ1-2	TRBD1	-	CASSPTRQGDYGYTF	TGTGCCAGCAGCCCGACCCGACAGGGCGACTATGGCTACACCTTC
TRBV4-3	TRBJ1-1	-	once	CASSQAWASCEAFF	TGCGCCAGCAGTCAAGCATGGGCGTCTTGTGAAGCTTTCTTT
TRBV12-3/TRBV12-4	TRBJ2-1	TRBD1	many	CASSQGAREQFF	TGTGCCAGCAGCCAGGGGGCGAGAGAGCAGTTCTTC
TRBV5-1	TRBJ1-1	TRBD1	-	CASRDRPNTEAFF	TGCGCCAGCAGGGACAGGCCGAACACTGAAGCTTTCTTT
TRBV3-1	TRBJ2-5	-	-	CASSQDLSRETQYF	TGTGCCAGCAGCCAAGATCTTTCCCGTGAGACTCAGTACTTC
TRBV12-3/TRBV12-4	TRBJ2-6	-	-	CATSRWGANVLTF	TGTGCCACCTCACGATGGGGGGCCAACGTCCTGACTTTC
TRBV5-1	TRBJ2-3	-	-	CASSGARDTDTQYF	TGCGCCAGCAGTGGGGCCCGCGACACAGATACGCAGTATTTT
TRBV5-1	TRBJ2-4	-	few	CASSLEASVNIQYF	TGCGCCAGCAGCTTGGAGGCTAGCGTCAACATTCAGTACTTC
TRBV11-2	TRBJ2-1	-	-	CASSPSQTSYNEQFF	TGTGCCAGCAGTCCTAGCCAGACGTCCTACAATGAGCAGTTCTTC
TRBV2	TRBJ1-5	-	-	CAGSPDSAARPQHF	TGTGCCGGCAGTCCCGACAGCGCCGCACGGCCCCAGCATTTT
TRBV5-1	TRBJ2-7	-	-	CASSRGQSPIEQYF	TGCGCCAGCAGCCGCGGACAGTCCCCTATCGAGCAGTACTTC
TRBV20-1	TRBJ2-7	TRBD2	-	CSASAAYRDYSYEQYF	TGCAGTGCTAGCGCTGCATACCGGGACTACTCCTACGAGCAGTACTTC
TRBV7-2	TRBJ1-2	-	-	CASSPLGTGIDGYTF	TGTGCCAGCAGCCCCCTCGGAACCGGGATTGATGGCTACACCTTC
TRBV6-1	TRBJ1-2	-	-	CASSENPFMGYTF	TGTGCCAGCAGTGAAAACCCCTTCATGGGCTACACCTTC
TRBV20-1	TRBJ2-7	-	-	CSARTLAREQYF	TGCAGTGCTAGGACATTAGCACGCGAGCAGTACTTC
TRBV5-5	TRBJ1-1	-	-	CASSLVSGVAFRNTEAFF	TGTGCCAGCAGCTTGGTATCGGGGGTCGCATTTAGGAACACTGAAGCTTTCTTT
TRBV3-1	TRBJ1-1	-	-	CASSQVAVKAEAFF	TGTGCCAGCAGCCAAGTCGCCGTCAAGGCCGAAGCTTTCTTT
TRBV27	TRBJ1-2	TRBD1	once	CASGSTGGGYGYTF	TGTGCCAGCGGATCCACAGGGGGCGGCTATGGCTACACCTTC
TRBV27	TRBJ2-1	TRBD2	-	CASSLGTSFEQFF	TGTGCCAGCAGTCTAGGGACTAGCTTTGAGCAGTTCTTC
TRBV6-5	TRBJ1-6	-	-	CASSYSSPREDSPLHF	TGTGCCAGCAGTTACTCGAGTCCAAGGGAGGATTCACCCCTCCACTTT